The 32 T cell receptor beta chains in this list originate from one sample, sequenced in a study of T cell repertoires in cytomegalovirus infection. TCRdb reanalysed the reads using MiXCR and keeps one entry per CDR3 protein. Of about 150,000 distinct CDR3 sequences listed, 17% are singletons. The sample consisted of CD8+ T cells from PBMCs. The receptors were gathered from a human donor in good health (CMV status not recorded). Some clones in this sample may be carry-over from other donors' samples.

The rearrangement links TRBV28 to TRBJ2-7, with 7 bases fitting TRBD2. The CDR3 is made up of 14 amino acids. Germline trimming cut 7 bases from V and 5 bases from J; bases unmatched to any gene: 11. CDR1 is MDHEN, CDR2 SYDVKM, per germline. The CDR3 reads CASTLSGAGDEQYF. DNA for the CDR3: TGTGCCAGCACCTTAAGCGGGGCGGGGGACGAGCAGTACTTC.

This chain links TRBV11-2 with TRBJ2-1; perhaps TRBD1 as D (5 bases). Germline V lookup: CDR1 SGHAT, CDR2 FQNNGV. The CDR3 loop spans 14 amino acids. V lost 1 base to trimming and J lost 8 bases, with 12 bases between them. Here the CDR3 reads CASSLARGWDEQFF. For the CDR3, the DNA is TGTGCCAGCAGCTTAGCAAGGGGCTGGGATGAGCAGTTCTTC.

The chain couples TRBV14 to TRBJ2-1; tentatively, D is TRBD1 (5 bases). The CDR3 contains 16 residues. Germline V CDR1 and CDR2: SGHDN, FVKESK. Trimming took 0 bases from V and 7 from J, leaving 16 bases between them. CDR3 region: CASSQEVAAKGNEQFF. CDR3 bases: TGTGCCAGCAGCCAAGAAGTTGCGGCTAAGGGGAATGAGCAGTTCTTC.

This clonotype was counted ten times or more. The chain links TRBV7-2 to TRBJ2-7; 12 bases align to TRBD2. The germline CDR1 and CDR2 sequences are SGHTA and FQGNSA. The CDR3 has 16 amino acids. Trimming cost V 1 base and J 0 bases; bases outside gene matches: 1. The chain's CDR3 is CASSLGLAGDSYEQYF. Written as DNA, the CDR3 is TGTGCCAGCAGCTTAGGACTAGCGGGGGACTCCTACGAGCAGTACTTC.

This clonotype was counted a few times. Relative to the germline gene, one junction end is altered; a read error may explain this. The V gene is TRBV7-3, the J gene TRBJ2-1; D is ambiguous. Germline V gene sequence: CDR1 SGHTA, CDR2 FQGTGA. There are 15 residues in the CDR3. DNA for the CDR3: TGTACCAGCAGCCCGTCACTAAGCTCCTACAATGAGCAGTTCTTC. Protein product: CTSSPSLSSYNEQFF.

This clonotype was recorded many times. The chain is built from TRBV7-9 and TRBJ1-2, with D uncertain. Trimming left V 3 bases short and J 8 bases short, with 10 bases between. Per the germline V gene, CDR1 is SEHNR and CDR2 is FQNEAQ (reference sequence). The length of the CDR3 is 12 residues. CDR3 in DNA: TGTGCCAGCAGCTTGGAGCAAGTAGGCTACACCTTC. As protein: CASSLEQVGYTF.

This clonotype was found a few times. V is TRBV4-2 and J is TRBJ2-7; TRBD2 is a possible D gene (5 bases). Germline values: CDR1 LGHNA, CDR2 YNFKEQ. The V end lost 2 bases, the J end lost 5 bases, and 13 bases lay between the germline ends. The CDR3 consists of 14 residues. The DNA for the CDR3 is TGTGCCAGCAGCCAATGGATGTCGAGGGACGAGCAGTACTTC. It is translated as CASSQWMSRDEQYF.

This clonotype was found a few times. The chain links TRBV19 to TRBJ2-5; the D is unclear. The germline V and J ends were trimmed by 7 bases and 1 base, with 16 bases remaining between them. This CDR3 region has 15 residues. Germline V gives CDR1 LNHDA, CDR2 SQIVND (reference sequence). CDR3 nucleotide sequence: TGTGCCAGTACCCCTTCCGGACGCTTCCAAGAGACCCAGTACTTC. Its translation is CASTPSGRFQETQYF.

This chain links TRBV6-5 with TRBJ1-2; no clear D gene. The CDR3 is made up of 13 amino acids. The germline CDR1 and CDR2 sequences are MNHEY and SVGAGI. The V gene lost 5 bases and the J gene lost 2 bases, with 9 bases spanning the gap. The chain's CDR3 is CASSRGLNYGYTF. The DNA of the CDR3 is TGTGCCAGCAGTAGAGGTTTAAACTATGGCTACACCTTC.

This clonotype was seen a handful of times. The V and J genes are TRBV5-6 and TRBJ2-1, with 7 bases that match TRBD1. Germline V gene data show CDR1 as SGHDT and CDR2 as YYEEEE. The CDR3 length is 12 residues. J gave up 10 bases and V 4 bases, and 5 bases lay outside the gene matches. Here the CDR3 DNA reads TGTGCCAGCAGCCCGGGACAGCAAGAGCAGTTCTTC. Residues: CASSPGQQEQFF.

In this sample, this clonotype turned up a few times. The J gene is TRBJ2-3, the V gene TRBV7-2; 10 bases agree with TRBD1. The V and J ends lost 4 bases and 6 bases, in that order; junction bases with no gene match: 7. The germline V gene encodes CDR1 SGHTA and CDR2 FQGNSA. The CDR3 runs to 15 residues. Here the CDR3 DNA reads TGTGCCAGCAGCTGGGACAGGGGCCTCAGCGATACGCAGTATTTT. Its protein is CASSWDRGLSDTQYF.

Here the CDR3 reads CASSEWAGGNTEAFF. In DNA, the CDR3 is TGTGCCAGCAGTGAATGGGCTGGCGGGAACACTGAAGCTTTCTTT. The chain carries TRBV25-1 and TRBJ1-1; D is ambiguous. The V gene's germline CDR1 is MGHDK and CDR2 SYGVNS. Between the trimmed V and J ends, which lost 1 base and 1 base, there was a span of 10 bases. There are 15 residues in the CDR3.

The sample holds a few counts of this clonotype. This chain uses TRBV7-9 with TRBJ1-2, with TRBD1 matching over 7 bases. This CDR3 comprises 14 residues. Losses at the gene ends were 3 bases for V and 6 bases for J; bases not matched to a gene: 7. CDR1 and CDR2 (germline): SEHNR, FQNEAQ (reference sequence). The CDR3 spells CASSFEGGTDGYTF. CDR3 nucleotide sequence: TGTGCCAGCAGCTTCGAAGGGGGCACTGATGGCTACACCTTC.

This clonotype was detected a few times. The chain joins TRBV7-2 to TRBJ2-3, with TRBD2 matching over 11 bases. This CDR3 comprises 16 residues. Germline V gene data show CDR1 as SGHTA and CDR2 as FQGNSA. After removal of 5 bases from V and 4 bases from J, the junction contained 8 bases not matched to a gene. CDR3 sequence (DNA): TGTGCCAGCAGCCAAACTAGCGGGAGCCGTCCAGATACGCAGTATTTT. Its protein is CASSQTSGSRPDTQYF.

This chain uses TRBV6-1 with TRBJ1-3, with TRBD1 as a possible D gene (5 bases). Trimming stripped 4 bases from V and 0 bases from J, with 10 bases between. Germline loops: CDR1 MNHNS, CDR2 SASEGT. The CDR3 spans 15 residues. The CDR3 bases are TGTGCCAGCAGTGCCCACGGGACCTCTGGAAACACCATATATTTT. Its translation: CASSAHGTSGNTIYF.

This clonotype has a count of ten or more. The chain uses TRBV7-2 and TRBJ2-3; TRBD2 matches 7 bases. Losses at the gene ends were 1 base for V and 0 bases for J; bases not matched to a gene: 4. The CDR3 sequence is 16 residues long. Germline CDR1 reads SGHTA; CDR2 reads FQGNSA. The CDR3 sequence: CASSLVRGVSTDTQYF. For the CDR3, the DNA is TGTGCCAGCAGCTTAGTACGGGGGGTTAGCACAGATACGCAGTATTTT.

The chain uses TRBV6-2 or TRBV6-3 and TRBJ1-1; D is undetermined. The germline V gene encodes CDR1 MNHEY and CDR2 SVGEGT. This CDR3 comprises 15 residues. Trimming took off 2 bases at V and 1 base at J, with 11 bases between the two ends. The CDR3 region is CASSYRPLQNTEAFF. The DNA for the CDR3 is TGTGCCAGCAGTTACAGACCCCTCCAGAACACTGAAGCTTTCTTT.

As DNA, the CDR3 is TGTGCCAGCAGCTTATCCGGGACAGGGGTTTTCTACGAGCAGTACTTC. Translation: CASSLSGTGVFYEQYF. The chain uses TRBV4-2 and TRBJ2-7, with TRBD1 matching over 10 bases. The V segment lost 5 bases and the J segment 3 bases; nucleotides outside the gene matches: 10. Germline CDR1 and CDR2: LGHNA and YNFKEQ. The CDR3 runs 16 residues.

The genes are TRBV6-5 and TRBJ2-3; D unclear. This CDR3 is built from 14 residues. The germline V gene has CDR1 MNHEY and CDR2 SVGAGI. V dropped 2 bases and J dropped 3 bases, with 9 bases sitting between them. This CDR3 is CASSYTLKTDTQYF. The CDR3 DNA reads TGTGCCAGCAGTTACACCCTCAAAACAGATACGCAGTATTTT.

This clonotype was detected only a few times. The CDR3 nucleotides read TGTGCCAGCAGTCTCCGGGAGGGCCCTTACAATGAGCAGTTCTTC. This encodes CASSLREGPYNEQFF. The rearrangement uses TRBV6-8 and TRBJ2-1; the match to TRBD2 covers 8 bases. V was pared by 5 bases and J by 4 bases, with 7 bases of the junction left unmatched. The germline V gene has CDR1 MNHGY and CDR2 SAAAGT. The CDR3 extends over 15 amino acids.

Many counts were recorded for this clonotype. This chain uses TRBV7-2 with TRBJ2-3; TRBD2 matches at 9 bases. Germline lookup yields CDR1 SGHTA and CDR2 FQGNSA. V shed 7 bases, J shed 4 bases, and the junction held 9 bases outside the gene matches. The CDR3 spans 15 residues. DNA for the CDR3: TGTGCCAGCAACCCAGCGGGAGGATCCCCAGATACGCAGTATTTT. It encodes CASNPAGGSPDTQYF. The complete variable domain, with remaining parts taken from reference TRBV7-2 and TRBJ2-3, reads GAGVSQSPSNKVTEKGKDVELRCDPISGHTALYWYRQSLGQGLEFLIYFQGNSAPDKSGLPSDRFSAERTGGSVSTLTIQRTQQEDSAVYLCASNPAGGSPDTQYFGPGTRLTVL.

The chain couples TRBV14 to TRBJ1-1; D unclear. Germline loops: CDR1 SGHDN, CDR2 FVKESK. The CDR3 contains 12 residues. V shed 1 base and J shed 10 bases, with 10 bases lying between them. The CDR3 is CASSQGGFTAFF. The CDR3 coding sequence is TGTGCCAGCAGCCAAGGGGGATTTACAGCTTTCTTT.

This clonotype was counted between two and nine times. This chain links TRBV5-1 with TRBJ2-7; 8 nucleotides line up with TRBD2. With V trimmed by 3 bases and J by 0 bases, 8 bases remained unmatched. The CDR3 consists of 16 residues. Germline V gene lookup returns CDR1 SGHRS and CDR2 YFSETQ. The CDR3 DNA sequence: TGCGCCAGCAGCTCTACGGCCGGGACTAGCTCCTACGAGCAGTACTTC. Translated, it gives CASSSTAGTSSYEQYF. The entire variable domain, with the rest obtained from reference TRBV5-1 and TRBJ2-7, is as follows: KAGVTQTPRYLIKTRGQQVTLSCSPISGHRSVSWYQQTPGQGLQFLFEYFSETQRNKGNFPGRFSGRQFSNSRSEMNVSTLELGDSALYLCASSSTAGTSSYEQYFGPGTRLTVT.

A few counts support this clonotype. V gene TRBV28 combines with J gene TRBJ2-2; 7 positions match TRBD1. From germline, CDR1 is MDHEN and CDR2 SYDVKM. The junction had 1 base not matched to a gene; V was cut back by 2 bases and J by 1 base. This CDR3 is built from 15 residues. Here the CDR3 DNA reads TGTGCCAGCAGTTTAAGACAGGGGAACACCGGGGAGCTGTTTTTT. Residues: CASSLRQGNTGELFF.

The chain combines TRBV7-2 with TRBJ2-1; perhaps TRBD2 as D (7 bases). Germline V gene data show CDR1 as SGHTA and CDR2 as FQGNSA. The V end lost 1 base, the J end lost 8 bases, and 21 bases lay between the germline ends. This CDR3 has 17 amino acids. Here the CDR3 reads CASSLDLPGGPSHEQFF. The CDR3 coding sequence is TGTGCCAGCAGCTTAGATCTCCCCGGGGGGCCATCCCATGAGCAGTTCTTC.

This clonotype was seen a few times. The rearrangement joins TRBV27 to TRBJ2-7, with D tentatively TRBD2 (5 bases). CDR3 length equals 14 residues. The V gene lost 7 bases and the J gene lost 1 base, with 14 bases spanning the gap. Germline V gene sequence: CDR1 MNHEY, CDR2 SMNVEV (reference sequence). The DNA of the CDR3 is TGTGCCAGCATGGGGTGGGAGAGTTCCTACGAGCAGTACTTC. Its translation: CASMGWESSYEQYF.

The J gene is TRBJ2-2, the V gene TRBV2; 7 nucleotides align to TRBD2. The CDR3 loop spans 16 amino acids. After removal of 5 bases from V and 0 bases from J, the junction contained 6 bases not matched to a gene. Germline CDR1 reads SNHLY; CDR2 reads FYNNEI. The CDR3 DNA reads TGTGCCAGCAGTTCCCAAAGCGGGGCGAACACCGGGGAGCTGTTTTTT. This translates into CASSSQSGANTGELFF.

This clonotype was seen at least ten times. The chain couples TRBV7-9 to TRBJ2-7; D is uncertain. The V end was cut by 2 bases, the J end by 0 bases, with 11 bases between. This CDR3 spans 15 amino acids. The germline V gene encodes CDR1 SEHNR and CDR2 FQNEAQ (reference sequence). The DNA for the CDR3 is TGTGCCAGCAGCTTAATCAAGGCCGGCTCCTACGAGCAGTACTTC. Its protein is CASSLIKAGSYEQYF.

This clonotype was recorded at least ten times. The genes are TRBV7-2 and TRBJ1-5, with D unclear. This CDR3 spans 16 amino acids. From germline, CDR1 is SGHTA and CDR2 FQGNSA. Trimming pared 1 base from V and 3 bases from J, leaving 13 bases between. The DNA for the CDR3 is TGTGCCAGCAGCTTAGTACAGCCTGACTTCAATCAGCCCCAGCATTTT. Protein product: CASSLVQPDFNQPQHF.

This clonotype was seen more than once but under ten times. The chain links TRBV7-2 to TRBJ2-7; TRBD2 aligns across 13 bases. The CDR3 consists of 18 residues. With 6 bases clipped from V and 2 bases from J, the junction kept 13 bases outside the gene matches. The germline gives CDR1 SGHTA, CDR2 FQGNSA. Here the CDR3 reads CASRKDRGTSGIPYEQYF. DNA of the CDR3: TGTGCCAGCAGAAAGGACAGGGGGACTAGCGGGATTCCCTACGAGCAGTACTTC.

The rearrangement links TRBV7-2 to TRBJ2-1, with 7 bases matching TRBD2. This CDR3 is 17 amino acids long. V was clipped by 0 bases and J by 5 bases; unmatched bases: 10. Germline values: CDR1 SGHTA, CDR2 FQGNSA. CDR3 protein: CASSLAAWGGTDNEQFF. The CDR3 DNA reads as TGTGCCAGCAGCTTAGCGGCATGGGGGGGGACCGACAATGAGCAGTTCTTC.

This clonotype was seen a handful of times. This chain links TRBV6-6 with TRBJ1-1; D not certain. The germline V and J ends were trimmed by 0 bases and 1 base, with 9 bases remaining between them. The germline CDR1 and CDR2 sequences are MNHNY and SVGAGI (reference sequence). The CDR3 runs 15 residues. CDR3 in amino acids: CASSYSLGGNTEAFF. The CDR3 nucleotides read TGTGCCAGCAGTTACTCGTTGGGAGGGAACACTGAAGCTTTCTTT.